Presented here are 8 T cell receptor beta chains from one specimen sequenced in a study of blood T cell repertoires in COVID-19. Clones were sequenced by immunoSEQ multiplex PCR, and TCRdb holds only the in-frame ones, with some missing. The sample has around 300,000 clones, 89% seen once. Sequences were obtained from peripheral blood. These receptors all stem from a woman aged 40 to 50 who had recovered from COVID-19.

The gene calls are TRBV29-1 and TRBJ2-7; TRBD1 matches at 7 bases. The J segment lost 5 bases and the V segment lost 6 bases, leaving 10 bases of the junction unmatched. The CDR3 is made up of 13 amino acids. Germline loops: CDR1 SQVTM, CDR2 ANQGSEA. CDR3 region: CSVRQGLLDEQYF. The CDR3 bases are TGCAGCGTCAGACAGGGTCTCCTTGACGAGCAGTACTTC.

The table lists this clone with a few counts. The chain uses TRBV6-5 and TRBJ2-7, with a weak D call TRBD1 (6 bases). Trimming shortened V by 6 bases and J by 4 bases, and 16 bases separated the two germline ends. The CDR3 is made up of 14 amino acids. Germline V gene lookup returns CDR1 MNHEY and CDR2 SVGAGI. CDR3 region: CASRNRETPYEQYF. The CDR3 DNA reads as TGTGCCAGCAGGAACAGGGAGACCCCTTACGAGCAGTACTTC.

This clone was seen only once. V is TRBV3-1 (or the pseudogene TRBV3-2) and J is TRBJ2-4; maybe TRBD2 (6 bases). Germline V CDR1 and CDR2: LGHDT, YNNKEL (reference sequence). This CDR3 has 16 amino acids. V lost 4 bases, J lost 0 bases, and 13 bases lay in between. The CDR3 is CASSPRPGVAKNIQYF. The DNA of the CDR3 is TGTGCCAGCAGCCCCCGTCCGGGAGTAGCCAAAAACATTCAGTACTTC.

The chain links TRBV28 to TRBJ2-1, with TRBD2 as a possible D gene (6 bases). V was pared by 2 bases and J by 2 bases, with 19 bases between. The CDR3 totals 18 residues. CDR1 and CDR2 from the germline V gene are MDHEN and SYDVKM. The CDR3 region has the DNA TGTGCCAGCAGTTTAAGGGGAATGAGTAGCGGAGCCTACAATGAGCAGTTCTTC. It translates to CASSLRGMSSGAYNEQFF.

The chain links TRBV24-1 to TRBJ1-5, with 7 bases identical to TRBD1. Germline CDR1 and CDR2: KGHDR and SFDVKD. Trimming at V came to 7 bases and at J to 7 bases, leaving 9 bases not matched to a gene. The CDR3 has 14 residues. CDR3 nucleotide sequence: TGTGCCACCAGCCAGACAGGGAGGCACCAGCCCCAGCATTTT. Its protein product is CATSQTGRHQPQHF.

V gene TRBV27 combines with J gene TRBJ2-3, with a weak D call TRBD2 (6 bases). Germline lookup yields CDR1 MNHEY and CDR2 SMNVEV (reference sequence). V was trimmed by 3 bases and J by 4 bases, leaving 11 bases between them. CDR3 length: 14 amino acids. CDR3 loop: CASSFTRGADTQYF. The CDR3 nucleotides read TGTGCCAGCAGTTTTACCCGCGGGGCAGATACGCAGTATTTT.

The V call is TRBV6-1, the J call TRBJ2-1; TRBD1 aligns across 7 bases. The CDR3 has 15 residues. V was clipped by 1 base and J by 6 bases; unmatched bases: 6. Germline CDR1 MNHNS, CDR2 SASEGT. In DNA form, the CDR3 reads TGTGCCAGCAGTGAAGGGCAGGGGGTGCGCAATGAGCAGTTCTTC. It is translated as CASSEGQGVRNEQFF.

This clone was recorded once. The V gene is TRBV6-5, the J gene TRBJ2-5, with TRBD1 matching 9 bases. The trim removed 7 bases at V and 5 bases at J, leaving 8 bases unmatched. The CDR3 is made up of 14 amino acids. From germline, CDR1 is MNHEY and CDR2 SVGAGI. The CDR3 DNA reads as TGTGCCAGCACCAGTCCCGGGACAGGGGAGACCCAGTACTTC. This sequence encodes CASTSPGTGETQYF.